Below are 13 T cell receptor beta chains sequenced from a single sample in a study of a mutant IDH1 vaccine in newly diagnosed glioma. Using immunoSEQ multiplex PCR, the repertoire was profiled, and TCRdb retains in-frame clones only, with some absent. This sample carries about 42,000 clones, approximately 83% of them seen once, and the ten largest clones take around 1.7%. No cognate antigen is known for these TCRs. The time point was: week 5, during vaccination. Topical imiquimod was applied with each vaccine dose, which held 300 ug of mutant IDH1 20-mer peptide. Sequencing was performed on PBMCs, taken from a glioma patient whose treatment included an IDH1 peptide vaccine. Source of these receptors: a man between 40 and 49 years old with glioma.

The chain joins TRBV6-1 to TRBJ2-2, with D unresolved. V was cut by 1 base and J by 5 bases, with 5 bases left in between. Germline CDR1 and CDR2: MNHNS and SASEGT. The CDR3 runs 13 residues. CDR3 DNA sequence: TGTGCCAGCAGTGAAGGTTATACCGGGGAGCTGTTTTTT. Residues: CASSEGYTGELFF.

The chain is built from TRBV2 and TRBJ2-4, with D tentatively TRBD1 (5 bases). V was pared by 6 bases and J by 0 bases, with 9 bases between. Germline V CDR1 and CDR2: SNHLY, FYNNEI. This CDR3 is built from 14 residues. The CDR3 sequence is CASRVTVAKNIQYF. The CDR3 DNA sequence: TGTGCCAGCAGGGTGACAGTAGCCAAAAACATTCAGTACTTC.

This chain joins TRBV11-2 and TRBJ2-7, with TRBD1 matching over 7 bases. Germline V CDR1 and CDR2: SGHAT, FQNNGV. Germline trimming cut 3 bases from V and 2 bases from J; bases unmatched to any gene: 7. CDR3 size: 15 residues. CDR3 coding DNA: TGTGCCAGCAGCTTTCCGGGACAGAGACCCTACGAGCAGTACTTC. It codes for CASSFPGQRPYEQYF.

This chain uses TRBV19 with TRBJ1-1, with D unclear. CDR1 is LNHDA and CDR2 is SQIVND in the germline V gene (reference sequence). Trimming pared 5 bases from V and 5 bases from J, leaving 18 bases between. This CDR3 contains 15 residues. The CDR3 is CASSPRREAGTEAFF. The CDR3 bases are TGTGCCAGTAGTCCGAGGAGGGAAGCTGGTACTGAAGCTTTCTTT.

The CDR3 sequence is CSVGASGQGKDTQYF. The CDR3 DNA reads as TGCAGCGTGGGGGCTTCCGGGCAGGGCAAAGATACGCAGTATTTT. V is TRBV29-1 and J is TRBJ2-3; tentative D call: TRBD1 (6 bases). The CDR3 spans 15 residues. V was pared by 6 bases and J by 5 bases, with 21 bases between. CDR1 SQVTM and CDR2 ANQGSEA come from the germline V gene.

V is TRBV6-5 and J is TRBJ1-1; no firm D call. The CDR3 loop spans 15 amino acids. V dropped 0 bases and J dropped 11 bases, with 19 bases sitting between them. Looked up from germline, CDR1 is MNHEY and CDR2 is SVGAGI. The CDR3 DNA is TGTGCCAGCAGTTACTCGTATGGGGAAGGATTGGTCGCTTTCTTT. Its translation: CASSYSYGEGLVAFF.

The rearrangement links TRBV9 to TRBJ2-3, with TRBD2 matching 12 bases. Germline CDR1 reads SGDLS; CDR2 reads YYNGEE. V dropped 0 bases and J dropped 4; count of bases not matched to a gene: 12. The CDR3 totals 19 residues. CDR3 sequence (DNA): TGTGCCAGCAGCGTAGGTTTCCTAGCGGGAGGGCCACGAGCAGATACGCAGTATTTT. Its translation is CASSVGFLAGGPRADTQYF.

This rearrangement joins TRBV19 to TRBJ2-7; TRBD2 agrees at 13 bases. Germline lookup yields CDR1 LNHDA and CDR2 SQIVND (reference sequence). The junction had 10 bases not matched to a gene; V was cut back by 3 bases and J by 5 bases. This CDR3 comprises 17 residues. In DNA form, the CDR3 reads TGTGCCAGTAGTATTATTCCGGGACTAGCGGGATATGACGAGCAGTACTTC. It encodes CASSIIPGLAGYDEQYF.

Of note for this clone: The sample contains more than one DNA sequence encoding this CDR3. The gene calls are TRBV29-1 and TRBJ1-2; perhaps TRBD1 as D (5 bases). V lost 6 bases to trimming and J lost 8 bases, with 10 bases between them. Looked up from germline, CDR1 is SQVTM and CDR2 is ANQGSEA. This CDR3 spans 10 amino acids. The DNA for the CDR3 is TGCAGCGTAGGACAAGGGGGCTACACCTTC. It is translated as CSVGQGGYTF.

V and J are TRBV7-2 and TRBJ2-7, with TRBD2 matching 7 bases. Trimming took 1 base from V and 3 from J; bases not matched to a gene: 9. Germline V lookup: CDR1 SGHTA, CDR2 FQGNSA. The CDR3 spans 16 residues. CDR3 nucleotide sequence: TGTGCCAGCAGCTTAGGGGGCGGGAGTAGCGACTACGAGCAGTACTTC. It specifies CASSLGGGSSDYEQYF.

V and J are TRBV2 and TRBJ1-2, with D possibly being TRBD1 (6 bases). Deletions cut 8 bases from V and 5 bases from J, with 21 bases between. Germline assignment: CDR1 SNHLY and CDR2 FYNNEI. CDR3 length: 15 residues. Here the CDR3 reads CASRGGGQFGYGYTF. The DNA of the CDR3 is TGTGCCAGCCGAGGAGGAGGACAGTTTGGGTATGGCTACACCTTC.

The chain couples TRBV12-1 to TRBJ1-2. TRBV12-1 is flagged as a pseudogene. This CDR3 contains 12 residues. The CDR3 spells CASSARRYGYTF. The CDR3, as DNA: TGTGCCAGCAGCGCGAGAAGGTATGGCTACACCTTC.

This clone came up once. V is TRBV7-2 and J is TRBJ2-7; D gene uncertain. The CDR3 consists of 13 residues. Germline CDR1 SGHTA, CDR2 FQGNSA. Trimming removed 6 bases from V and 3 bases from J, with 12 bases in between. DNA for the CDR3: TGTGCCAGCAGTTCTAAGCACTACTACGAGCAGTACTTC. Translating gives CASSSKHYYEQYF.